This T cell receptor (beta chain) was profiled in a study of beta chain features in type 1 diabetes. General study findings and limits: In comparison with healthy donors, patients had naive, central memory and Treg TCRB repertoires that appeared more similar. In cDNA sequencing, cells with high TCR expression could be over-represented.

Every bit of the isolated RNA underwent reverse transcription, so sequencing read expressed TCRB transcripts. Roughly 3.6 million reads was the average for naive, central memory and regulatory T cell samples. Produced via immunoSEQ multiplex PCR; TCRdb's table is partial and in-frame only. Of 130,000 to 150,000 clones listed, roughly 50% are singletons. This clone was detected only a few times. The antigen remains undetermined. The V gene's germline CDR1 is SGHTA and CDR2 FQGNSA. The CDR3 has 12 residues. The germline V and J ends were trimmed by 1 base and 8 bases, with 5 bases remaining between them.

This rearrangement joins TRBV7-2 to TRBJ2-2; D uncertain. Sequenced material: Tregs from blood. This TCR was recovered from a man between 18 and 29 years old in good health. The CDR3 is CASSLVSGELFF. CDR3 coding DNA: TGTGCCAGCAGCTTAGTTTCAGGGGAGCTGTTTTTT. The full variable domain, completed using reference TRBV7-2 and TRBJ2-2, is GAGVSQSPSNKVTEKGKDVELRCDPISGHTALYWYRQSLGQGLEFLIYFQGNSAPDKSGLPSDRFSAERTGGSVSTLTIQRTQQEDSAVYLCASSLVSGELFFGEGSRLTVL.